The source of this T cell receptor (beta chain) is a study of blood T cell repertoires in COVID-19. Libraries were prepared by immunoSEQ multiplex PCR; TCRdb keeps only in-frame clonotypes and omits some of them. This sample has 60,000 or so clones; over 75% occur once, and the top ten carry 5.5% to 8.5%. J was trimmed by 4 bases and V by 0 bases; bases with no gene match: 8. Germline loops: CDR1 ENHRY, CDR2 SYGVKD. The CDR3 totals 16 residues. The TCR comes from a man in his sixties with active or convalescent COVID-19. The rearrangement joins TRBV10-3 to TRBJ1-2; 7 nucleotides line up with TRBD1. The source material was peripheral blood. CDR3 DNA sequence: TGTGCCATCAGTGAGTCCGGGGGAAGACAGGGCTATGGCTACACCTTC. Translated, it gives CAISESGGRQGYGYTF.